Listed below are T cell receptor beta chains from one sample, sequenced in a study of shared clonotypes between healthy human individuals. Some clones are missing from TCRdb's copy, which holds only in-frame ones; the method was immunoSEQ multiplex PCR. The data show hundreds of thousands of clones, roughly 72% seen once. The sequencing sample was made of PBMCs. The receptors shown here come from a woman in her forties in good health. Some clones in this sample may be carry-over from other donors' samples. Both conserved end residues are part of each CDR3. The D gene is left open where the match is weak. Part of the rows lack a size; the others show once, few, many or a class for expanded clones.

CDR3 protein,CDR3 DNA,clone size,J gene,D gene,V gene
CASNLGQGVNEQFF,TGTGCCAGCAATCTGGGGCAGGGGGTTAATGAGCAGTTCTTC,NA,TRBJ2-1,TRBD1,TRBV25-1
CASSEGENTEAFF,TGCGCCAGCAGTGAGGGGGAAAACACTGAAGCTTTCTTT,NA,TRBJ1-1,NA,TRBV10-1
CASGLNRVSYEQYF,TGTGCCAGCGGCCTTAACAGGGTCTCCTACGAGCAGTACTTC,NA,TRBJ2-7,NA,TRBV28
CANSGTVNEKLFF,TGTGCCAACTCCGGGACGGTGAATGAAAAACTGTTTTTT,NA,TRBJ1-4,NA,TRBV2
CASSSDLGYSYEQYF,TGCGCCAGCAGCTCGGACCTGGGCTATTCCTACGAGCAGTACTTC,NA,TRBJ2-7,NA,TRBV5-1
CASSSRRDFQETQYF,TGTGCCAGCAGCTCCCGCCGGGACTTCCAAGAGACCCAGTACTTC,NA,TRBJ2-5,NA,TRBV5-4
CASSPDRDTGELFF,TGTGCCAGCAGCCCGGACCGGGACACCGGGGAGCTGTTTTTT,NA,TRBJ2-2,NA,TRBV13
CASASDRANYGYTF,TGTGCCAGTGCCTCGGACAGGGCTAACTATGGCTACACCTTC,NA,TRBJ1-2,TRBD1,TRBV19
CASRPPGQETQYF,TGTGCCAGCCGCCCCCCAGGGCAAGAGACCCAGTACTTC,NA,TRBJ2-5,NA,TRBV28
CASNSETYEQYF,TGTGCCAGTAACTCTGAGACCTACGAGCAGTACTTC,NA,TRBJ2-7,NA,TRBV19
CASSTQVLGAQYF,TGTGCCAGCAGCACGCAGGTTCTTGGGGCCCAGTACTTC,NA,TRBJ2-5,NA,TRBV13
CASTAGGPRSPLHF,TGTGCCAGCACCGCGGGAGGGCCTCGATCACCCCTCCACTTT,once,TRBJ1-6,NA,TRBV27
CASSYEAWGANVLTF,TGTGCCAGCAGTTACGAGGCCTGGGGGGCCAACGTCCTGACTTTC,NA,TRBJ2-6,NA,TRBV6-6
CSVERGTATYNTEAFF,TGCAGCGTTGAAAGGGGGACAGCTACGTACAACACTGAAGCTTTCTTT,NA,TRBJ1-1,TRBD1,TRBV29-1
CASSPDRASYEQYF,TGTGCCAGCAGCCCGGACAGAGCCTCCTACGAGCAGTACTTC,NA,TRBJ2-7,NA,TRBV2
CASSSLDRNYEQYF,TGTGCCAGCAGTTCACTGGACCGTAATTACGAGCAGTACTTC,NA,TRBJ2-7,NA,TRBV7-3
CASKGNTGYTF,TGTGCCAGCAAGGGGAATACTGGCTACACCTTC,few,TRBJ1-2,NA,TRBV13
CASSNPRGTGTKETQYF,TGTGCCAGTAGTAATCCCAGGGGGACGGGTACCAAAGAGACCCAGTACTTC,NA,TRBJ2-5,TRBD1,TRBV19
CASSPRRLAGDREDTQYF,TGTGCCAGTAGCCCCCGAAGACTAGCGGGAGATCGAGAAGATACGCAGTATTTT,NA,TRBJ2-3,TRBD2,TRBV19
CAWSVLVGTGGRNTEAFF,TGTGCCTGGAGTGTACTGGTGGGGACAGGGGGAAGAAACACTGAAGCTTTCTTT,NA,TRBJ1-1,TRBD1,TRBV30
CASSLVVTGQETQYF,TGTGCCAGCAGCTTAGTGGTTACGGGCCAAGAGACCCAGTACTTC,NA,TRBJ2-5,NA,TRBV7-2
CAWTDLQPNTEAFF,TGTGCCTGGACGGATTTACAGCCGAACACTGAAGCTTTCTTT,many,TRBJ1-1,NA,TRBV30
CASSPTGLNTEAFF,TGTGCCAGCTCACCAACAGGATTGAACACTGAAGCTTTCTTT,NA,TRBJ1-1,NA,TRBV18
CASTAEETQYF,TGTGCCAGCACGGCGGAAGAGACCCAGTACTTC,NA,TRBJ2-5,NA,TRBV2
CASTPADPIGQYF,TGTGCCAGCACTCCGGCGGACCCTATCGGGCAGTACTTC,NA,TRBJ2-5,NA,TRBV7-9
CSVEGVAGEVRQYF,TGCAGCGTTGAAGGGGTAGCGGGAGAGGTGAGGCAGTACTTC,NA,TRBJ2-7,TRBD2,TRBV29-1
CASSDRVGGNTIYF,TGTGCCAGCAGTGACAGGGTAGGTGGAAACACCATATATTTT,NA,TRBJ1-3,TRBD1,TRBV28
CATSRVAGQETQHF,TGTGCCACCAGCAGAGTGGCCGGTCAAGAGACCCAGCACTTC,NA,TRBJ2-5,NA,TRBV15
CASSLLDTQYF,TGTGCCAGCAGCTTATTAGATACGCAGTATTTT,once,TRBJ2-3,NA,TRBV5-6
CASSPTSATYEQYF,TGCGCCAGCAGCCCCACTAGCGCTACCTACGAGCAGTACTTC,NA,TRBJ2-7,TRBD2,TRBV4-1
CASSVAPGLAPTQFF,TGTGCCAGCAGCGTAGCCCCGGGACTAGCGCCCACCCAGTTCTTC,NA,TRBJ2-1,TRBD2,TRBV9
CASSPFSLTGGETEAFF,TGTGCCAGCTCACCCTTTTCCCTAACAGGGGGCGAAACTGAAGCTTTCTTT,NA,TRBJ1-1,TRBD1,TRBV18
CASSLNPVDRTYEQYF,TGTGCCAGCAGCTTAAACCCTGTCGACAGGACCTACGAGCAGTACTTC,NA,TRBJ2-7,NA,TRBV7-9
CAWRPRTGNYGYTF,TGTGCCTGGAGGCCCCGGACAGGGAACTATGGCTACACCTTC,once,TRBJ1-2,TRBD1,TRBV30
CASRQGPYEQYF,TGTGCCAGCAGACAGGGCCCCTACGAGCAGTACTTC,few,TRBJ2-7,NA,TRBV6-5
CASSLGGALDTEAFF,TGTGCCAGCAGCTTGGGTGGGGCGCTGGACACTGAAGCTTTCTTT,NA,TRBJ1-1,NA,TRBV5-4
CASSREGFNEQFF,TGTGCCAGCAGTAGGGAGGGCTTCAATGAGCAGTTCTTC,NA,TRBJ2-1,TRBD2,TRBV9
CASSRPGGGRLIEQYF,TGTGCCAGCAGCCGTCCGGGTGGCGGGAGGCTTATCGAGCAGTACTTC,NA,TRBJ2-7,TRBD2,TRBV28
CATAQGPPGNEQFF,TGTGCCACAGCACAGGGCCCGCCAGGAAATGAGCAGTTCTTC,NA,TRBJ2-1,NA,TRBV2
CASRYSGTSTDTQYF,TGTGCCAGCAGATATAGCGGGACTAGCACAGATACGCAGTATTTT,once,TRBJ2-3,TRBD2,TRBV11-2
CASSRAGGAYNEQFF,TGTGCCAGCAGTCGAGCGGGAGGGGCATACAATGAGCAGTTCTTC,NA,TRBJ2-1,TRBD2,TRBV28
CASSLPTREQFF,TGTGCCAGCAGTTTACCGACGAGGGAGCAGTTCTTC,NA,TRBJ2-1,NA,TRBV27
CASSFQVSTEQYF,TGTGCCAGCAGCTTCCAGGTTTCGACCGAGCAGTACTTC,NA,TRBJ2-7,NA,TRBV5-5
CASSRGTGTSGSSLPQYF,TGTGCCAGCAGTAGGGGGACCGGGACTAGCGGGAGTAGCCTTCCGCAGTACTTC,NA,TRBJ2-7,TRBD2,TRBV27
CASSLWPQGDTQYF,TGTGCCAGCAGTTTATGGCCCCAGGGGGATACGCAGTATTTT,many,TRBJ2-3,NA,TRBV28
CASSPARGTEAFF,TGCGCCAGCAGTCCGGCCAGGGGAACTGAAGCTTTCTTT,NA,TRBJ1-1,NA,TRBV10-1
CASSYSMGTEAFF,TGTGCCAGCAGTTACTCGATGGGTACTGAAGCTTTCTTT,NA,TRBJ1-1,NA,TRBV6-6
CASSAGVRLGRSNTGELFF,TGTGCCAGTAGTGCGGGGGTAAGACTAGGGCGGTCGAACACCGGGGAGCTGTTTTTT,NA,TRBJ2-2,TRBD2,TRBV19